This T cell receptor beta chain was documented in a study of blood T cell repertoires in COVID-19. Study information: Collection of acute and convalescent COVID-19 samples took place in the United States, Italy and Spain. Sample material is recorded as cDNA or gDNA derived from T cells, B-cell-depleted T cells, or PBMCs.

Germline V CDR1 and CDR2: MNHEY, SVGAGI. This CDR3 is built from 15 residues. The V and J ends lost 6 bases and 3 bases respectively, with 15 bases between them. Original processing notes: Quantification of nucleated cells was approximated via reference gene primer amplification. Repertoires were generated with immunoSEQ multiplex PCR, while TCRdb's copy carries only in-frame clones and drops some. That table is the source of V, J and clone size, and D and trimming were worked out from the DNA. The sample contains roughly 63,000 clones, approximately 88% of which appear only once. The TCR was taken from a human donor in a cohort sampled during active COVID-19. The sample was peripheral blood. V and J are TRBV6-5 and TRBJ2-1, with D possibly TRBD2 on 5 matching bases. This chain's CDR3 is CASRSRRAHYNEQFF. The CDR3 bases are TGTGCCAGCAGGTCGAGGCGGGCGCACTACAATGAGCAGTTCTTC.